Sequencing of this T cell receptor (beta chain) was carried out in a study of cytomegalovirus exposure and HLA in healthy donors. Notes on the study in general: Researchers catalogued 150 or so TCR beta chains as cytomegalovirus-associated. The authors excluded some V segments, including TRBV6-2 and TRBV6-3, as indistinguishable.

The PCR used 60 Vbeta and 13 Jbeta primers. Sequenced by immunoSEQ multiplex PCR; TCRdb stores in-frame clones only, minus some. The sample holds roughly 140,000 clones. The CDR3 contains 14 residues. Per the germline V gene, CDR1 is SGHTA and CDR2 is FQGNSA. V lost 2 bases and J lost 7, with 12 bases in between. As regards this clone: Its target is not known.

Sequencing was done on a sample of PBMCs. The V and J genes are TRBV7-2 and TRBJ2-1; D is uncertain. The sequence was obtained from a man aged 35 to 55 in good health and CMV-seronegative. CDR3 in amino acids: CASSLLAVPNEQFF. The CDR3 DNA reads as TGTGCCAGCAGCTTACTCGCGGTTCCAAATGAGCAGTTCTTC. The entire variable domain, with the rest obtained from reference TRBV7-2 and TRBJ2-1, is as follows: GAGVSQSPSNKVTEKGKDVELRCDPISGHTALYWYRQSLGQGLEFLIYFQGNSAPDKSGLPSDRFSAERTGGSVSTLTIQRTQQEDSAVYLCASSLLAVPNEQFFGPGTRLTVL.